The 27 T cell receptor beta chains below were found in one sample sequenced in a study of blood T cell repertoires in COVID-19. Profiled with immunoSEQ multiplex PCR; TCRdb holds only in-frame clones, not every one. Among 100,000 to 150,000 clones, around 86% were seen once, and the ten largest hold over 20%. The sequenced sample consisted of peripheral blood. The receptor source for this set is a woman older than 75 with acute or convalescent COVID-19.

The chain has TRBV21-1 and TRBJ1-2. TRBV21-1 is labeled a pseudogene. The CDR3 sequence is 13 residues long. CDR3 sequence reads: CASIAKHEYGYTF. CDR3 DNA sequence: TGTGCCAGCATTGCTAAGCATGAGTATGGCTACACCTTC.

The V call is TRBV4-3, the J call TRBJ1-2; D is undetermined. CDR3 size: 15 residues. V was clipped by 0 bases and J by 4 bases, with 12 bases between them. Per germline, CDR1 LGHNA and CDR2 YSLEER. CDR3 protein: CASSQDVLGAYGYTF. CDR3 DNA sequence: TGCGCCAGCAGCCAAGATGTTTTGGGAGCCTATGGCTACACCTTC.

The chain recombines TRBV5-4 with TRBJ1-3, with D possibly being TRBD1 (6 bases). V dropped 3 bases and J dropped 0 bases, with 13 bases sitting between them. CDR1 SGHNT and CDR2 YYREEE come from the germline V gene (reference sequence). The CDR3 loop spans 16 amino acids. DNA for the CDR3: TGTGCCAGCAGCTCTCGAACAGGGTTCTCTGGAAACACCATATATTTT. It encodes CASSSRTGFSGNTIYF. Together with reference TRBV5-4 and TRBJ1-3, the CDR3 gives the full variable domain: ETGVTQSPTHLIKTRGQQVTLRCSSQSGHNTVSWYQQALGQGPQFIFQYYREEENGRGNFPPRFSGLQFPNYSSELNVNALELDDSALYLCASSSRTGFSGNTIYFGEGSWLTVV.

This rearrangement joins TRBV5-1 to TRBJ2-5, with a weak D call TRBD2 (7 bases). The V end lost 1 base, the J end lost 4 bases, and 14 bases lay between the germline ends. Germline CDR1 SGHRS, CDR2 YFSETQ. This CDR3 region has 15 residues. The CDR3 loop is CASSLWRGGPETQYF. CDR3 in DNA: TGCGCCAGCAGCTTGTGGAGGGGGGGCCCAGAGACCCAGTACTTC.

As DNA, the CDR3 is TGTGCCAGCAGAGCCGGGACAGGTCATTTGGCTTTCTTT. Encoded protein: CASRAGTGHLAFF. The J gene is TRBJ1-1, the V gene TRBV6-5, with 8 positions matching TRBD1. The V segment lost 6 bases and the J segment 11 bases; nucleotides outside the gene matches: 11. Per germline, CDR1 MNHEY and CDR2 SVGAGI. The CDR3 is 13 amino acids.

The chain joins TRBV7-3 to TRBJ2-7; TRBD1 aligns across 9 bases. The junction had 7 bases not matched to a gene; V was cut back by 4 bases and J by 6 bases. The CDR3 extends over 14 amino acids. Per the germline V gene, CDR1 is SGHTA and CDR2 is FQGTGA. CDR3 bases: TGTGCCAGCAGCTCGGGACAGGGACGGGTCGAGCAGTACTTC. It is translated as CASSSGQGRVEQYF.

This clone is a singleton in its sample. The rearrangement uses TRBV5-1 and TRBJ1-2, with D possibly matching TRBD1 (5 bases). V lost 0 bases and J lost 5, with 11 bases in between. In germline, CDR1 is SGHRS, CDR2 YFSETQ. The CDR3 has 14 residues. CDR3 in amino acids: CASSLESRGYGYTF. CDR3 coding DNA: TGCGCCAGCAGCTTGGAGTCCCGGGGGTATGGCTACACCTTC.

This chain links TRBV21-1 with TRBJ2-7; the table's D call, TRBD2, was not checked against the DNA. TRBV21-1 is termed a pseudogene. This CDR3 comprises 13 residues. Written as DNA, the CDR3 is TGTGCCAGCAGCTCAATCCCGGGGTGGCCGAGGTACTTC. Its translation is CASSSIPGWPRYF.

This sequence joins TRBV6-1 and TRBJ2-7; 11 bases align to TRBD2. In germline, CDR1 is MNHNS, CDR2 SASEGT. After removal of 0 bases from V and 4 bases from J, the junction contained 8 bases not matched to a gene. This CDR3 contains 17 residues. CDR3 in DNA: TGTGCCAGCAGTGAAGCATATGCTAGCGGGGGGAAATACGAGCAGTACGTC. Translated, it gives CASSEAYASGGKYEQYV.

J is TRBJ1-2 and V is TRBV6-2 or TRBV6-3; TRBD1 agrees at 9 bases. The ends lost 4 bases at V and 2 bases at J; junction bases unmatched: 8. The CDR3 is 16 amino acids. The germline gives CDR1 MNHEY, CDR2 SVGEGT. CDR3 sequence (DNA): TGTGCCAGCAGTTTTTTGAGGGACAGGGAGAACTATGGCTACACCTTC. Its translation: CASSFLRDRENYGYTF.

The chain carries TRBV7-9 and TRBJ1-3, with D unresolved. Germline lookup yields CDR1 SEHNR and CDR2 FQNEAQ (reference sequence). The CDR3 is made up of 15 amino acids. V gave up 3 bases and J gave up 0 bases, with 9 bases separating them. This chain's CDR3 is CASSFGGNSGNTIYF. The CDR3 DNA follows: TGTGCCAGCAGCTTTGGCGGAAACTCTGGAAACACCATATATTTT.

J is TRBJ1-2 and V is TRBV2, with D possibly being TRBD1 (5 bases). Germline values: CDR1 SNHLY, CDR2 FYNNEI. Trimming took 5 bases from V and 8 from J, leaving 18 bases between them. CDR3 size: 14 residues. The CDR3 region has the DNA TGTGCCAGCAGTTCACAACCGCAGGGCCGGGGCTACACCTTC. Translated, it gives CASSSQPQGRGYTF.

In DNA, the CDR3 is TGTGCCAGCAGTTTATCGTCTAGCAGTGAGCAGTTCTTC. Protein: CASSLSSSSEQFF. The chain is built from TRBV27 and TRBJ2-1; TRBD2 might be the D (5 bases). The CDR3 covers 13 residues. The germline CDR1 and CDR2 sequences are MNHEY and SMNVEV (reference sequence). V was clipped by 0 bases and J by 9 bases, with 9 bases between them.

This rearrangement joins TRBV7-8 to TRBJ1-2; a possible D gene is TRBD1 (6 bases). Germline-derived CDR1 and CDR2 are SGHVS and FQNEAQ. This CDR3 has 16 amino acids. The V and J ends lost 2 bases and 0 bases respectively, with 13 bases between them. DNA of the CDR3: TGTGCCAGCAGCTTATATCCAGGGGAAACTAACTATGGCTACACCTTC. Protein product: CASSLYPGETNYGYTF.

The V gene is TRBV19, the J gene TRBJ1-2, with 7 bases identical to TRBD1. V was clipped by 7 bases and J by 4 bases; unmatched bases: 15. Germline CDR1 and CDR2: LNHDA and SQIVND (reference sequence). The CDR3 length is 16 residues. In DNA, the CDR3 is TGTGCCAGTAACAACCGGGACAGTAGCTTTGCCTATGGCTACACCTTC. It encodes CASNNRDSSFAYGYTF.

The chain recombines TRBV5-1 with TRBJ1-4; D is possibly TRBD1 (5 bases). Trimming took 4 bases from V and 7 from J, leaving 17 bases between them. The CDR3 runs 15 residues. Germline CDR1 reads SGHRS; CDR2 reads YFSETQ. The CDR3: CASSRGGGTLEKLFF. The CDR3 bases are TGCGCCAGCAGCCGGGGTGGGGGGACCCTTGAAAAACTGTTTTTT.

This sequence joins TRBV7-2 and TRBJ2-5; D might be TRBD2 (6 bases). This CDR3 has 13 amino acids. Looked up from germline, CDR1 is SGHTA and CDR2 is FQGNSA. V lost 7 bases and J lost 5, with 14 bases in between. CDR3 region: CASTAWGEETQYF. The CDR3 region has the DNA TGTGCCAGCACCGCCTGGGGGGAGGAGACCCAGTACTTC.

V usage is TRBV7-9 and J usage is TRBJ1-1; TRBD1 might be the D (5 bases). Germline V CDR1 and CDR2: SEHNR, FQNEAQ (reference sequence). This CDR3 contains 13 residues. V was trimmed by 6 bases and J by 3 bases, leaving 11 bases between them. CDR3 in amino acids: CASRPTGDTEAFF. Here the CDR3 DNA reads TGTGCCAGCAGACCAACAGGCGACACTGAAGCTTTCTTT.

This rearrangement joins TRBV7-9 to TRBJ2-7, with D perhaps matching TRBD1 (5 bases). The CDR3 length is 11 residues. CDR1 SEHNR and CDR2 FQNEAQ come from the germline V gene (reference sequence). Trimming left V 2 bases short and J 6 bases short, with 5 bases between. CDR3 bases: TGTGCCAGCAGCTTAAGGGGCGAGCAGTACGTC. Translating it yields CASSLRGEQYV.

V and J are TRBV6-5 and TRBJ1-5, with D possibly TRBD1 on 5 matching bases. Trimming removed 7 bases from V and 7 bases from J, with 11 bases in between. Germline assignment: CDR1 MNHEY and CDR2 SVGAGI. This CDR3 region has 12 residues. CDR3 in DNA: TGTGCCAGCAACCTAGGGGAACAGCCCCAGCATTTT. Translating gives CASNLGEQPQHF.

The chain couples TRBV29-1 to TRBJ1-4; D is uncertain. This CDR3 comprises 13 residues. The germline V gene has CDR1 SQVTM and CDR2 ANQGSEA. The V end lost 5 bases, the J end lost 3 bases, and 10 bases lay between the germline ends. The chain's CDR3 is CSVRPLANEKLFF. For the CDR3, the DNA is TGCAGCGTTAGACCCCTAGCTAATGAAAAACTGTTTTTT.

The chain's CDR3 is CAAGTGPNSPLHF. In nucleotides, the CDR3 is TGTGCCGCCGGGACAGGTCCTAATTCACCCCTCCACTTT. The chain uses TRBV10-3 and TRBJ1-6; 8 bases map to TRBD1. This CDR3 has 13 amino acids. The germline CDR1 and CDR2 sequences are ENHRY and SYGVKD. The ends lost 11 bases at V and 6 bases at J; junction bases unmatched: 6.

The CDR3 here is CATSEQGHEQFF. CDR3 nucleotide sequence: TGTGCCACCAGTGAACAGGGGCATGAGCAGTTCTTC. The rearrangement links TRBV24-1 to TRBJ2-1; 7 bases are a match to TRBD1. The CDR3 has 12 residues. After removal of 4 bases from V and 8 bases from J, the junction contained 1 base not matched to a gene. Germline V gene lookup returns CDR1 KGHDR and CDR2 SFDVKD.

There are a few counts of this clone. The chain joins TRBV19 to TRBJ2-7, with 9 bases lining up with TRBD1. Germline assignment: CDR1 LNHDA and CDR2 SQIVND (reference sequence). The CDR3 runs 15 residues. V lost 7 bases and J lost 0; bases outside the gene matches: 7. CDR3 sequence reads: CASTCGDRVSYEQYV. CDR3 DNA: TGTGCCAGTACGTGCGGGGACAGGGTCTCCTACGAGCAGTACGTC.

The rearrangement uses TRBV27 and TRBJ2-5, with 14 nucleotides matching TRBD2. The J segment lost 5 bases and the V segment lost 5 bases, leaving 13 bases of the junction unmatched. The length of the CDR3 is 18 residues. CDR1 and CDR2 from the germline V gene are MNHEY and SMNVEV (reference sequence). In DNA form, the CDR3 reads TGTGCCAGCAGTAACCAACCGGGACTAGCGGGGGTGGGGGAGACCCAGTACTTC. This gives the protein CASSNQPGLAGVGETQYF.

This clone was detected only once. The J gene is TRBJ1-1, the V gene TRBV5-4; no reliable D call. V gave up 10 bases and J gave up 1 base, with 17 bases separating them. Per the germline V gene, CDR1 is SGHNT and CDR2 is YYREEE (reference sequence). This CDR3 comprises 14 residues. CDR3 in amino acids: CAVQLQSPNTEAFF. CDR3 nucleotides: TGTGCCGTCCAGCTACAGTCACCGAACACTGAAGCTTTCTTT.

The chain joins TRBV29-1 to TRBJ2-5; the D is unclear. V dropped 5 bases and J dropped 5 bases, with 12 bases sitting between them. Germline V gives CDR1 SQVTM, CDR2 ANQGSEA. CDR3 length: 12 amino acids. The CDR3 protein is CSVLGQPETQYF. The CDR3 coding sequence is TGCAGCGTTCTTGGGCAGCCCGAGACCCAGTACTTC.